The source of this T cell receptor beta chain is a study of molecular identifiers for immune sequencing clone quantification. Turning to the study itself: The replicates split RNA from about 19,000 or 110,000 naive CD8 cells five ways and sequenced four. General study results and limits: It was shown that clones above 20 RNA copies held over 98% of effector molecules, but under 1% in naive cells.

The CDR3 runs 13 residues. Germline lookup yields CDR1 MNHNY and CDR2 SVGAGI (reference sequence). Germline trimming cut 5 bases from V and 5 bases from J; bases unmatched to any gene: 4. Bulk TCR library preparation followed previously described methods with listed TCR primers. TCRdb recomputed calls from the PCR reads with MiXCR, one row per CDR3 protein. The repertoire consists of over 300,000 distinct CDR3 sequences, with about a quarter occurring once and the leading ten covering roughly 0.7%. Worth noting for this clonotype: As yet, its antigen is unknown.

The receptor was isolated from a human donor in good health. Some libraries in this study had Jurkat cell RNA spiked in. Source material: naive CD8+ T cells from blood, with Jurkat cell RNA spiked in. Subset: FACS-sorted CD8+CD4-CCR7+CD45RA+ naive T cells. V gene TRBV6-6 combines with J gene TRBJ2-5, with TRBD2 identical over 8 bases. The CDR3 sequence: CASSRLASETQYF. Written as DNA, the CDR3 is TGTGCCAGCAGTCGACTAGCGAGTGAGACCCAGTACTTC.